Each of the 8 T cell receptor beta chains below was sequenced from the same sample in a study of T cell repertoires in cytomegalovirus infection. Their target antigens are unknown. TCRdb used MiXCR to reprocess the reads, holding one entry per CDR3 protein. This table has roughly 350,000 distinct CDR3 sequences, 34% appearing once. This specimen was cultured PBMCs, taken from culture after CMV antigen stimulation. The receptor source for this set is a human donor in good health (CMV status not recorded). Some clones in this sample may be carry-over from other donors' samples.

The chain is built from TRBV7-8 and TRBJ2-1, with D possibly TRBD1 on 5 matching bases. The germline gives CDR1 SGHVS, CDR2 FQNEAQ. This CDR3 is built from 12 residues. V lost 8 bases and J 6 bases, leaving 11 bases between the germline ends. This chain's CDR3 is CASQGWGNEQFF. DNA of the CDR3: TGTGCCAGCCAGGGCTGGGGCAATGAGCAGTTCTTC.

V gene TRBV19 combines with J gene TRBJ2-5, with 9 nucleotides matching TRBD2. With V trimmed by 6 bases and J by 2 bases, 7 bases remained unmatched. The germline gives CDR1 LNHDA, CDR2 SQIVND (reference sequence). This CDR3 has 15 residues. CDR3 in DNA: TGTGCCAGTAGGGATGCCGCGGGAGGGCAAGAGACCCAGTACTTC. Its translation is CASRDAAGGQETQYF.

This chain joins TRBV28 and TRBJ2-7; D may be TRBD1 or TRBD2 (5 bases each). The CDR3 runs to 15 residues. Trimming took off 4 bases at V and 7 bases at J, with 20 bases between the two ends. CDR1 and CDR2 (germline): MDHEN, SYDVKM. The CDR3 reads CASSSAGTPSGEQYF. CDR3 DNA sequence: TGTGCCAGCAGTTCCGCCGGGACGCCATCGGGTGAGCAGTACTTC.

The DNA for the CDR3 is TGTGCCAGCAGTTACACGTGGGCCCACGAGCAGTACTTC. This encodes CASSYTWAHEQYF. V usage is TRBV6-1 and J usage is TRBJ2-7; D gene uncertain. V was clipped by 5 bases and J by 5 bases, with 13 bases between them. This CDR3 contains 13 residues. The germline gives CDR1 MNHNS, CDR2 SASEGT.

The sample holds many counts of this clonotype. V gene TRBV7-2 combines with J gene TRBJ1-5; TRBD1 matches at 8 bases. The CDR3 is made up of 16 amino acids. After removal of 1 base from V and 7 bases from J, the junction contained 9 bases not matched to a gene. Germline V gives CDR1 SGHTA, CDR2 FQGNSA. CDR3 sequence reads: CASSLGSQGAHQPQHF. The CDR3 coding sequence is TGTGCCAGCAGCTTAGGATCCCAGGGGGCTCACCAGCCCCAGCATTTT. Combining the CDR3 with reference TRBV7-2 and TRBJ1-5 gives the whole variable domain GAGVSQSPSNKVTEKGKDVELRCDPISGHTALYWYRQSLGQGLEFLIYFQGNSAPDKSGLPSDRFSAERTGGSVSTLTIQRTQQEDSAVYLCASSLGSQGAHQPQHFGDGTRLSIL.

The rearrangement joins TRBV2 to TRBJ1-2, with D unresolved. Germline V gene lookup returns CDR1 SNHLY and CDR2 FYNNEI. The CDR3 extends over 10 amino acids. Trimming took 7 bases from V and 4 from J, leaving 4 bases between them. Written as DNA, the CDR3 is TGTGCCAGCAAAGCCTATGGCTACACCTTC. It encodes CASKAYGYTF.

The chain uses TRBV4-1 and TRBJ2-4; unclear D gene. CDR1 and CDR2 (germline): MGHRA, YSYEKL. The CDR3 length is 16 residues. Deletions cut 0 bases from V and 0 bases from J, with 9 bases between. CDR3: CASSQDRRLAKNIQYF. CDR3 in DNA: TGCGCCAGCAGCCAAGATAGGAGATTAGCCAAAAACATTCAGTACTTC.

CDR3 in amino acids: CASSFWETNEQFF. In DNA, the CDR3 is TGTGCCAGCAGCTTTTGGGAGACCAATGAGCAGTTCTTC. The chain joins TRBV11-1 to TRBJ2-1, with TRBD2 as a possible D gene (5 bases). The CDR3 runs to 13 residues. The germline V gene has CDR1 SGHAT and CDR2 FQDESV (reference sequence). Between the trimmed V and J ends, which lost 3 bases and 6 bases, there was a span of 9 bases.